The clone carrying this TCR beta chain has just one count. Libraries were prepared by immunoSEQ multiplex PCR; TCRdb keeps only in-frame clonotypes and omits some of them. In the table there are about 21,000 clones, around nine tenths of which are singletons. The CDR3 consists of 15 residues. Germline lookup yields CDR1 SGHKS and CDR2 YYEKEE (reference sequence). V lost 4 bases, J lost 1 base, and 12 bases lay in between. The data were taken from a study of blood T cell repertoires in COVID-19. Study as a whole: Spain, Italy and the United States supplied samples that represented acute and convalescent COVID-19.

Input material: peripheral blood. The sequence was obtained from a human donor in a cohort sampled during active COVID-19. The chain has TRBV5-5 and TRBJ2-1; tentative D call: TRBD1 (6 bases). This chain's CDR3 is CASSLQGLSYNEQFF. CDR3 DNA sequence: TGTGCCAGCAGCCTACAGGGATTATCCTACAATGAGCAGTTCTTC.